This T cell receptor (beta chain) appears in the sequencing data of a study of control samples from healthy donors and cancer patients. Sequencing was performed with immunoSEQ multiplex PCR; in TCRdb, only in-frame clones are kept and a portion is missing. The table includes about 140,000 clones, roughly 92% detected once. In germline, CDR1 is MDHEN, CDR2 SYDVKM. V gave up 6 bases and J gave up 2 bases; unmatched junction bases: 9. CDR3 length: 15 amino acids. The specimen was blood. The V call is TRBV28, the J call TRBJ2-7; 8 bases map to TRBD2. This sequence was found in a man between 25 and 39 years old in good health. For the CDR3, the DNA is TGTGCCAGCAGACTTCTCGGGGGGGTAGCCTACGAGCAGTACTTC. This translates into CASRLLGGVAYEQYF.